This entry lists 21 T cell receptor beta chains sequenced from one sample in a study of T-cell reconstitution after alpha-beta-depleted transplantation in children (dated by TCRdb to 2015 to 2016). The sample's time point label, in plain terms: day 60 (about 2 months) after transplantation. The treatment or condition label, as the study defines it: allogeneic hematopoietic cell transplantation with graft depleted of TCRalphabeta T cells and CD19 B cells. Receptor libraries were prepared by PCR. This sample was sequenced with an Illumina HiSeq 2500. TCR library preparation used molecular barcoding, with unique molecular identifiers applied to normalize quantification of the TCRbeta repertoire. Using fastp at Q25 and MiXCR, TCRdb reprocessed the public reads and kept productive beta chains. Merged by CDR3 protein, the rows form single entries marked with the most common genes and DNA. The sample has roughly 5,100 distinct CDR3 sequences on record, approximately 27% of them singletons. The ten largest clones add up to about 35% of the sample.

The sample in question was PBMCs, mostly from graft donor cells, obtained 60 days after TCRalphabeta/CD19-depleted stem cell transplant. Receptor source: a male patient between 2 and 10 years old who had a stem cell transplant for acute lymphoblastic leukemia, so the T cells may come from the graft donor.

This clonotype was detected many times. V usage is TRBV12-3 or TRBV12-4 and J usage is TRBJ2-1, with 7 bases fitting TRBD2. The V and J ends lost 3 bases and 6 bases, in that order; junction bases with no gene match: 8. The CDR3 has 15 amino acids. CDR3 in amino acids: CASSFRGSGGNEQFF. CDR3 nucleotide sequence: TGTGCCAGCAGTTTCCGCGGGAGCGGAGGCAATGAGCAGTTCTTC.

This clonotype was picked up a small number of times. The chain joins TRBV7-8 to TRBJ2-1; the D gene could be TRBD1 or TRBD2 (5 bases each). Germline V CDR1 and CDR2: SGHVS, FQNEAQ. The CDR3 spans 12 residues. The V end was cut by 4 bases, the J end by 9 bases, with 10 bases between. In DNA, the CDR3 is TGTGCCAGCAGCTACACCGGGACTGAGCAGTTCTTC. Amino acids: CASSYTGTEQFF. Together with reference TRBV7-8 and TRBJ2-1, the CDR3 gives the full variable domain: GAGVSQSPRYKVAKRGQDVALRCDPISGHVSLFWYQQALGQGPEFLTYFQNEAQLDKSGLPSDRFFAERPEGSVSTLKIQRTQQEDSAVYLCASSYTGTEQFFGPGTRLTVL.

V usage is TRBV20-1 and J usage is TRBJ2-7, with D possibly TRBD2 on 6 matching bases. Germline CDR1 and CDR2: DFQATT and SNEGSKA (reference sequence). V shed 2 bases and J shed 6 bases, with 14 bases lying between them. This CDR3 has 13 amino acids. Here the CDR3 DNA reads TGCAGTGCTAGACGGGACTCTCCCCTCGAGCAGTACTTC. It specifies CSARRDSPLEQYF.

Ten or more counts support this clonotype. The V call is TRBV20-1, the J call TRBJ2-3, with 12 positions matching TRBD2. The J segment lost 0 bases and the V segment lost 0 bases, leaving 10 bases of the junction unmatched. The CDR3 has 19 residues. CDR1 and CDR2 from the germline V gene are DFQATT and SNEGSKA (reference sequence). The CDR3 loop is CSARDHRLAGGPSTDTQYF. The CDR3 DNA follows: TGCAGTGCTAGAGATCATCGGCTAGCGGGAGGGCCTAGCACAGATACGCAGTATTTT.

This clonotype showed up many times. V is TRBV6-2 or TRBV6-3 and J is TRBJ2-5; D may match TRBD1 or TRBD2 (5 bases each). Germline V gives CDR1 MNHEY, CDR2 SVGEGT. The ends were cut back, 5 bases at V and 5 bases at J, with 15 bases in the middle. This CDR3 is built from 14 residues. DNA of the CDR3: TGTGCCAGCAGTCCGGACTGGGGGTGGGAGACCCAGTACTTC. Its protein product is CASSPDWGWETQYF.

Judged by abundance, this clonotype is medium-sized. The chain carries TRBV7-9 and TRBJ2-3, with a tentative D call TRBD2 (5 bases). Trimming took off 3 bases at V and 1 base at J, with 8 bases between the two ends. The CDR3 runs to 14 residues. CDR1 and CDR2 (germline): SEHNR, FQNEAQ (reference sequence). The CDR3 protein is CASSLFSGTDTQYF. CDR3 coding DNA: TGTGCCAGCAGCTTGTTTAGCGGCACAGATACGCAGTATTTT.

Many counts were recorded for this clonotype. J is TRBJ2-7 and V is TRBV29-1, with 12 bases matching TRBD2. Per the germline V gene, CDR1 is SQVTM and CDR2 is ANQGSEA. The CDR3 extends over 14 amino acids. V lost 2 bases, J lost 6 bases, and 5 bases stayed unmatched. CDR3: CSVELAGGPAEQYF. CDR3 nucleotide sequence: TGCAGCGTTGAACTAGCGGGAGGGCCGGCCGAGCAGTACTTC.

Judged by abundance, this clonotype is medium-sized (0.01 to 0.1%). The V and J genes are TRBV7-2 and TRBJ2-1; 11 bases map to TRBD2. Germline V gene lookup returns CDR1 SGHTA and CDR2 FQGNSA. With V trimmed by 4 bases and J by 3 bases, 2 bases remained unmatched. This CDR3 region has 15 residues. Here the CDR3 DNA reads TGTGCCAGCAGCTCTACTAGCGGGAGCTACAATGAGCAGTTCTTC. Its translation: CASSSTSGSYNEQFF.

This clonotype was seen ten or more times. The V gene is TRBV7-9, the J gene TRBJ2-5, with D perhaps matching TRBD1 (6 bases). The germline V and J ends were trimmed by 6 bases and 5 bases, with 19 bases remaining between them. The germline V gene encodes CDR1 SEHNR and CDR2 FQNEAQ (reference sequence). The CDR3 contains 15 residues. The CDR3 nucleotides are TGTGCCAGCAGTCATCTCGGGACAATGACGGAGACCCAGTACTTC. It specifies CASSHLGTMTETQYF.

This clonotype has a count of ten or more. CDR3 loop: CASRRDPRDYGYTF. For the CDR3, the DNA is TGTGCCAGCAGACGGGACCCGAGGGACTATGGCTACACCTTC. V and J are TRBV6-5 and TRBJ1-2, with D perhaps TRBD1 (5 bases). CDR1 and CDR2 (germline): MNHEY, SVGAGI. Trimming took off 6 bases at V and 3 bases at J, with 14 bases between the two ends. CDR3 length: 14 amino acids.

By share, this clonotype ranks as medium-sized. This chain connects TRBV7-8 to TRBJ2-1; 9 bases fit TRBD2. The CDR3 runs to 14 residues. J was trimmed by 9 bases and V by 2 bases; bases with no gene match: 5. Germline V gene lookup returns CDR1 SGHVS and CDR2 FQNEAQ. This CDR3 reads CASSLSSGIVEQFF. In DNA form, the CDR3 reads TGTGCCAGCAGCTTATCTAGCGGGATAGTTGAGCAGTTCTTC.

CDR3 sequence: CASSFVSTYNEQFF. DNA of the CDR3: TGTGCCAGCAGTTTCGTCTCTACCTACAATGAGCAGTTCTTC. The V call is TRBV12-3 or TRBV12-4, the J call TRBJ2-1; D unclear. Trimming took off 3 bases at V and 2 bases at J, with 8 bases between the two ends. CDR3 length equals 14 residues.

The chain couples TRBV5-1 to TRBJ1-4; D is undetermined. Between the trimmed V and J ends, which lost 4 bases and 1 base, there was a span of 11 bases. Germline CDR1 SGHRS, CDR2 YFSETQ. This CDR3 has 15 amino acids. This chain's CDR3 is CASSPGRGTNEKLFF. The CDR3 nucleotides are TGCGCCAGCAGCCCAGGACGGGGAACTAATGAAAAACTGTTTTTT.

This chain connects TRBV20-1 to TRBJ2-1; D may be TRBD1 or TRBD2 (5 bases each). Germline V gene data show CDR1 as DFQATT and CDR2 as SNEGSKA (reference sequence). CDR3 length: 14 amino acids. The V and J ends lost 5 bases and 6 bases respectively, with 17 bases between them. CDR3 DNA: TGCAGTGCTGAGGGGCTAGCCGGAGGCAATGAGCAGTTCTTC. As protein: CSAEGLAGGNEQFF.

This clonotype was detected many times. The J gene is TRBJ2-3, the V gene TRBV18; 7 bases agree with TRBD1. Unmatched junction bases numbered 11, after V lost 2 bases and J lost 0 bases. The CDR3 extends over 18 amino acids. Germline values: CDR1 KGHSH, CDR2 LQKENI. The CDR3 sequence is CASSPIRPGQLSTDTQYF. CDR3 DNA sequence: TGTGCCAGCTCACCAATAAGACCGGGACAGCTAAGCACAGATACGCAGTATTTT.

This clonotype was seen at least ten times. The chain uses TRBV6-5 and TRBJ2-5, with TRBD2 matching 7 bases. The CDR3 spans 15 residues. V shed 6 bases and J 1 base; nucleotides not matched to a gene: 8. Germline values: CDR1 MNHEY, CDR2 SVGAGI. In DNA form, the CDR3 reads TGTGCCAGCAGGAGAACCGGGACTATCCAAGAGACCCAGTACTTC. This gives the protein CASRRTGTIQETQYF.

The table lists this clonotype with many counts. V is TRBV11-2 and J is TRBJ2-4; 8 positions agree with TRBD1. CDR3 length equals 13 residues. Germline-derived CDR1 and CDR2 are SGHAT and FQNNGV. The V segment lost 5 bases and the J segment 7 bases; nucleotides outside the gene matches: 4. CDR3 protein: CASSEDRENIQYF. The CDR3 DNA reads as TGTGCCAGCAGCGAGGACAGGGAGAACATTCAGTACTTC.

This clonotype was observed a handful of times. The chain combines TRBV7-8 with TRBJ2-3; no definite D call. The V gene lost 5 bases and the J gene lost 1 base, with 13 bases spanning the gap. The germline gives CDR1 SGHVS, CDR2 FQNEAQ. CDR3 length: 15 residues. CDR3 amino acids: CASSLGWARTDTQYF. The CDR3 DNA reads as TGTGCCAGCAGCCTGGGCTGGGCCCGCACAGATACGCAGTATTTT.

Only one count was recorded for this clonotype. J is TRBJ2-3 and V is TRBV28; TRBD1 matches 9 bases. This CDR3 contains 19 residues. The ends lost 4 bases at V and 0 bases at J; junction bases unmatched: 14. Germline V gene sequence: CDR1 MDHEN, CDR2 SYDVKM. The CDR3 is CASSSSGTGLTSSTDTQYF. In DNA form, the CDR3 reads TGTGCCAGCAGTTCATCCGGGACAGGGCTGACTTCTAGCACAGATACGCAGTATTTT.

By sample share, this clonotype is medium-sized (0.01 to 0.1%). The chain couples TRBV12-3 or TRBV12-4 to TRBJ2-7; 10 bases line up with TRBD2. The CDR3 has 14 residues. Losses at the gene ends were 5 bases for V and 2 bases for J; bases not matched to a gene: 3. The CDR3 here is CASSQAGGPYEQYF. The CDR3 coding sequence is TGTGCCAGCAGTCAAGCGGGAGGGCCCTACGAGCAGTACTTC.

This clonotype was seen at least ten times. The chain links TRBV10-3 to TRBJ1-2; D is perhaps TRBD1 (5 bases). This CDR3 has 14 residues. V lost 2 bases and J lost 5, with 12 bases in between. Germline CDR1 reads ENHRY; CDR2 reads SYGVKD. The CDR3 DNA is TGTGCCATCAGTGAGCGGCAGGGCATATATGGCTACACCTTC. Protein sequence: CAISERQGIYGYTF.